This T cell receptor (beta chain) was obtained from a study of CD8 T cell repertoires and HIV-1 epitope variants. Study context: Twenty-five autologous and known Gag and Nef epitope variant peptides each stimulated T cells separately. Controls were a CMV, EBV and flu pool, Ebola AY9, and no peptide.

The CDR3 sequence is 16 residues long. Unmatched junction bases numbered 16, after V lost 7 bases and J lost 7 bases. The germline V gene encodes CDR1 ENHRY and CDR2 SYGVKD. As regards this clone: The antigen remains unidentified.

Study-wide results and limits: This assay reports beta chains of antigen-expanded cells, not T cell function. Some ten antigen-specific TCR beta clonotypes were found; six seemed cross-reactive to variants.

The protocol was immunoSEQ multiplex PCR, while the TCRdb copy is restricted to in-frame clones and leaves out a portion. Of thousands of clones listed, roughly two thirds are singletons. V and J are TRBV10-3 and TRBJ2-1, with 7 bases lining up with TRBD2. The sequenced sample was cultured CD8+ T cells derived from PBMCs. This clonotype was obtained from a male donor with HIV. The CDR3: CAITPGSGAPGNEQFF. DNA for the CDR3: TGTGCCATCACCCCGGGGAGCGGGGCGCCGGGGAATGAGCAGTTCTTC.